The source of this T cell receptor (beta chain) is a study of blood T cell repertoires in COVID-19. Study-level background: Specimens from acute and convalescent COVID-19 originated in the United States, Italy and Spain.

V lost 0 bases, J lost 4 bases, and 12 bases lay in between. Germline V gene lookup returns CDR1 MNHEY and CDR2 SMNVEV (reference sequence). CDR3 length: 15 residues. Original processing methods: Counts of nucleated cells, estimated from reference gene primer amplification, were obtained. Sequencing used immunoSEQ multiplex PCR; TCRdb keeps in-frame clones, though not all of them. V, J and clone size reflect that table, while D and trimming were determined from the DNA. Of some 300,000 clones in the sample, around four fifths were seen once. V gene TRBV27 combines with J gene TRBJ2-5, with D perhaps TRBD2 (5 bases). The clonotype comes from a woman aged 50 to 60 with active or convalescent COVID-19. Input material: peripheral blood. CDR3 amino acids: CASSLSWQAGETQYF. CDR3 in DNA: TGTGCCAGCAGTTTATCGTGGCAGGCGGGAGAGACCCAGTACTTC.